This T cell receptor (beta chain) derives from a study of blood T cell repertoires in COVID-19 (dated by TCRdb to 2018 to 2020). In terms of the full investigation: Samples from collaborators originated in the United States, Italy and Spain and spanned both the acute and convalescent phases of COVID-19. The material from the prospective study consisted of cDNA or gDNA derived from T cells, B-cell-depleted T cells, or PBMCs. The dataset comprised deeply sampled blood TCRbeta repertoires from subjects exposed to, actively infected with, or recovered from COVID-19. A freely available public database, intended as a resource for researchers studying the immune response to SARS-CoV-2, is where the repertoires were released. Samples came from the ongoing ImmuneRACE study (first 160 participants) plus 1,254 subjects from 6 global collaborators. Nearly every sample came with metadata listing a de-identified subject ID, COVID-19 status, age in years and sex. HLA class I and class II types, where available, came from metadata supplied by the sample provider rather than from assay-based typing. Here is what the overall study found, with its caveats: Clinical and demographic metadata were provided uncurated, with the amount varying by source and participant.

Each collaborating institution followed its own protocols to collect whole blood in K2EDTA tubes. For TCRbeta analysis, collaborators shipped samples in one of three forms: frozen whole blood, isolated PBMCs, or DNA extracted from either of those sample types. TCRbeta CDR3 regions were amplified from genomic DNA by means of the immunoSEQ Assay, a bias-controlled multiplex PCR. Regarding the original processing steps: The number of nucleated cells in each sample was estimated from the amplification of reference gene primers within the assay. To quantify the absolute abundance of each unique TCRbeta CDR3 rearrangement, sequence reads were collapsed and filtered. Productive Simpson clonality was computed per sample as the square root of Simpson's diversity index over productive rearrangements. Imported from immuneACCESS, the table was reduced by TCRdb to in-frame sequences with V and J called. These copies leave out some clones; in studies compared against another copy, an unresolved V gene accounts for under half, and the cause of the remainder is not known. V, J and clone size are taken as reported in that table, and D and trimming were inferred from the DNA itself. This sample lists approximately 170,000 clones; approximately 87% were detected once. 4% of the sample is in the top ten clones.

In the case of this clone: Its antigen is not yet known. The record has no base qualities; no much larger clone is one base away.

The CDR3 runs 16 residues from the cysteine to the phenylalanine. The sequence is cut down to CDR3 DNA, 48 bases in frame from base 1. Trimming at the junction amounts to 6 bases on V and 7 bases on J, and the germline ends lie 22 bases apart. Via the germline V gene, CDR1 is MNHEY and CDR2 SVGEGT. Source material: peripheral blood. The TCR originated in a woman aged 70-85 years with acute or convalescent COVID-19. The V gene is TRBV6-2 or TRBV6-3 and the J gene is TRBJ2-1; the D gene is perhaps TRBD2, on 6 matching bases. The CDR3 has the sequence CASSPRGAGGINEQFF. The DNA sequence reads TGTGCCAGCAGCCCTCGAGGAGCCGGGGGTATTAATGAGCAGTTCTTC.